Given below is one T cell receptor beta chain in context. Its antigen remains unknown. Other nucleotide sequences in the sample specify the same CDR3. The data were produced by immunoSEQ multiplex PCR, yet TCRdb's version contains in-frame clones alone and is incomplete. The sample includes about 5,500 clones, around 50% of them seen just once. All patients experienced relapse after autologous stem cell transplantation, and brentuximab vedotin exposure was variable. Through magnetic negative selection, CD8+ T cells were separated from PBMCs that had been thawed. Classification of best responses gave complete response, partial response or progressive disease. These data come from a study of PD-1 blockade in classical Hodgkin lymphoma. General observations from the study: Complete responders started with a diversity level that resembled newly diagnosed patients at baseline.

The receptor was isolated from a human donor with classical Hodgkin lymphoma. The sample in question was CD8+ T cells from blood, obtained at baseline.

Here the CDR3 reads CASSLLAGSYEQYF. CDR3 nucleotides: TGTGCCAGCAGTTTGCTAGCGGGTTCCTACGAGCAGTACTTC. V is TRBV28 and J is TRBJ2-7; 8 nucleotides agree with TRBD2. The CDR3 is 14 residues long. V was pared by 3 bases and J by 1 base, with 2 bases of the junction left unmatched. Germline V gene data show CDR1 as MDHEN and CDR2 as SYDVKM.